This T cell receptor beta chain originates from a study of blood T cell repertoires in COVID-19. The wider study: From the United States, Italy and Spain came samples of acute and convalescent COVID-19. PBMCs, B-cell-depleted T cells, or T cells were the source of the cDNA or gDNA that made up the material.

Clones were read by immunoSEQ multiplex PCR, and TCRdb kept only the in-frame ones, dropping some. Here the sample spans about 430,000 clones, more than 70% being singletons. Trimming cost V 5 bases and J 4 bases, with 11 bases left between them. CDR3 length equals 13 residues. CDR1 is LGHNA, CDR2 YSLEER, per germline. Cohort placement rested on clinical history that participants reported themselves. During the 2 weeks before they entered the study, exposed participants had met someone with a PCR-confirmed or clinician-diagnosed COVID-19 case. The receptor's source is a woman aged 18-30 years who had been exposed to COVID-19. The J gene is TRBJ1-2, the V gene TRBV4-3, with D hard to call. Material for sequencing was PBMCs or T cells enriched from blood (not recorded which). CDR3 protein: CASSEITGYGYTF. CDR3 sequence (DNA): TGCGCCAGCAGCGAAATTACCGGCTATGGCTACACCTTC.